This record covers a single TCR beta chain. CDR1 is MNHEY, CDR2 SVGEGT, per germline. Trimming took off 2 bases at V and 3 bases at J, with 8 bases between the two ends. The CDR3 sequence is 15 residues long. The sample originates from a study of blood T cell repertoires in COVID-19. In the original workflow: Reference gene primer amplification gave estimated nucleated cell counts. Profiling relied on immunoSEQ multiplex PCR, and the TCRdb table lists in-frame clones only, not all of them. D and trimming come from the DNA, and the V and J calls and clone size come from that table. The data show 240,000 or so clones, 86% seen once.

The receptor's source is a woman under 40 who had recovered from COVID-19. The sequenced sample consisted of peripheral blood. The chain carries TRBV6-2 or TRBV6-3 and TRBJ1-6; D not certain. The CDR3 loop reads CASSYGQIYNSPLHF. The CDR3 nucleotides read TGTGCCAGCAGTTACGGGCAGATCTATAATTCACCCCTCCACTTT.